These T cell receptor beta chains were read from a single sample in a study of T cells after yellow fever vaccination. TCRdb independently ran MiXCR on the 5' RACE reads; one entry per CDR3 protein. Found here are more than 350,000 distinct CDR3 sequences, approximately 10% of them singletons; the top ten hold roughly 18%. The specimen was PBMCs, collected on the day of the first yellow fever vaccination. Receptors were obtained from a man aged 18 to 29 who received the YFV17D yellow fever vaccine. The CDR3 runs from the conserved cysteine through the conserved F or W.

J gene | V gene | CDR3 protein
TRBJ2-5 | TRBV7-2 | CASSPSGLAGLPETQYF
TRBJ1-2 | TRBV5-4 | CASSDSGTFNYGYTF
TRBJ2-2 | TRBV2 | CASSTGGAGGELFF
TRBJ1-2 | TRBV10-3 | CAISDPYTGDQNYGYTF
TRBJ2-3 | TRBV3-1 | CASSLDRGLDTQYF
TRBJ2-2 | TRBV6-1 | CASRRQGANTGELFF
TRBJ2-5 | TRBV5-4 | CASSLARRKETQYF
TRBJ1-1 | TRBV18 | CASSPVHSDTEAFF
TRBJ1-1 | TRBV7-6 | CASSLGWDTEAFF
TRBJ1-5 | TRBV10-3 | CAITSDREQPQHF
TRBJ2-1 | TRBV7-3 | CASSKRGNEQFF
TRBJ2-6 | TRBV6-5 | CASSYGTASYSGANVLTF
TRBJ1-1 | TRBV18 | CASSPVQTGDTEAFF
TRBJ1-2 | TRBV20-1 | CSAPDRGFNYGYTF
TRBJ1-1 | TRBV2 | CASSEAGKAEAFF
TRBJ2-7 | TRBV20-1 | CSARDYRDPYEQYF
TRBJ1-1 | TRBV5-6 | CASSNDGNTEAFF
TRBJ1-2 | TRBV20-1 | CSAPDRLDYGYTF
TRBJ2-6 | TRBV6-2/TRBV6-3 | CASSWVESGANVLTF
TRBJ1-6 | TRBV5-1 | CASSLIPGKNSPLHF
TRBJ1-1 | TRBV5-1 | CASSLAGLRNTEAFF
TRBJ2-1 | TRBV12-3/TRBV12-4 | CASSLEASGLNEQFF
TRBJ1-2 | TRBV5-1 | CASREPLRNYGYTF
TRBJ1-4 | TRBV4-3 | CASSQTGKYEKLFF
TRBJ2-3 | TRBV9 | CASSVADFLLGDTQYF
TRBJ2-2 | TRBV27 | CASWGLAAPGELFF
TRBJ2-1 | TRBV6-1 | CASSEWKGASYNEQFF
TRBJ2-1 | TRBV6-5 | CASSFTTRGYYNEQFF